These 13 T cell receptor beta chains were sequenced from one sample in a study of T cells in Graves' hyperthyroidism and ophthalmopathy. There were TCR beta CDR3 regions amplified from RNA transcripts. A first-round RT-PCR of the TCR CDR3 used the HTBI primer set. TCRdb reprocessed the multiplex PCR reads via MiXCR and lists one record per CDR3 protein. The sample gives 300,000 to 450,000 distinct CDR3 sequences, less than 20% of which show up once; about a sixth is in the top ten. The sequenced sample consisted of blood. These receptors all stem from a woman aged 40 to 49 with Graves' ophthalmopathy.

This clonotype was counted ten times or more. The chain combines TRBV2 with TRBJ2-7; perhaps TRBD2 as D (7 bases). Germline V gives CDR1 SNHLY, CDR2 FYNNEI. The V end was cut by 4 bases, the J end by 7 bases, with 17 bases between. CDR3 size: 14 residues. The chain's CDR3 is CASSVGGGSREQYF. DNA of the CDR3: TGTGCCAGCAGTGTAGGGGGGGGGTCGAGGGAGCAGTACTTC.

This clonotype was detected ten times or more. The chain uses TRBV7-8 and TRBJ2-2, with D perhaps TRBD2 (6 bases). Looked up from germline, CDR1 is SGHVS and CDR2 is FQNEAQ. V was cut by 4 bases and J by 3 bases, with 12 bases left in between. The CDR3 runs 15 residues. The CDR3 DNA follows: TGTGCCAGCAGCTCTTACGGGAGACACACCGGGGAGCTGTTTTTT. Translated, it gives CASSSYGRHTGELFF.

This clonotype was seen only a few times. The chain recombines TRBV11-2 with TRBJ2-7; 11 positions match TRBD1. CDR3 size: 16 residues. Unmatched junction bases numbered 4, after V lost 1 base and J lost 2 bases. The V gene's germline CDR1 is SGHAT and CDR2 FQNNGV. The CDR3 region is CASSLVGQGGAYEQYF. The CDR3 DNA reads TGTGCCAGCAGCTTAGTGGGACAGGGGGGCGCCTACGAGCAGTACTTC. The variable domain in full, completed from reference TRBV11-2 and TRBJ2-7, reads EAGVAQSPRYKIIEKRQSVAFWCNPISGHATLYWYQQILGQGPKLLIQFQNNGVVDDSQLPKDRFSAERLKGVDSTLKIQPAKLEDSAVYLCASSLVGQGGAYEQYFGPGTRLTVT.

In this sample, this clonotype turned up many times. Since a much larger clone is just one base distant, this may be a read error. This chain links TRBV28 with TRBJ2-5; D unclear. Trimming stripped 2 bases from V and 2 bases from J, with 3 bases between. Germline V gene sequence: CDR1 MDHEN, CDR2 SYDVKM. The CDR3 has 12 residues. CDR3 bases: TGTGCCAGCAGTTTACGGCAAGAGACCCAGTACTTC. Residues: CASSLRQETQYF.

As concerns this clonotype: At one boundary the junction diverges from the germline segment, which might be a read error. The V and J genes are TRBV7-2 and TRBJ1-6, with D unresolved. This CDR3 has 14 residues. In germline, CDR1 is SGHTA, CDR2 FQGNSA. Written as DNA, the CDR3 is TGTGCCAGCGGCTTAGGTGGCCTTAATTCATCCCTCCACTTT. Protein sequence: CASGLGGLNSSLHF.

This clonotype appeared a few times. This chain connects TRBV6-1 to TRBJ1-2; maybe TRBD1 (5 bases). The CDR3 is made up of 12 amino acids. Germline V CDR1 and CDR2: MNHNS, SASEGT. The ends were cut back, 7 bases at V and 4 bases at J, with 10 bases in the middle. The CDR3 spells CASNEGSYGYTF. The CDR3 DNA follows: TGTGCCAGCAATGAGGGGTCCTATGGCTACACCTTC.

This clonotype was detected a few times. The chain links TRBV7-2 to TRBJ1-2; D gene ambiguous. Looked up from germline, CDR1 is SGHTA and CDR2 is FQGNSA. CDR3 length equals 12 residues. The ends were cut back, 7 bases at V and 5 bases at J, with 11 bases in the middle. CDR3 nucleotides: TGTGCCAGCAAAACGTGGGAGTATGGCTACACCTTC. It specifies CASKTWEYGYTF.

This clonotype was counted many times. The chain uses TRBV15 and TRBJ2-5; D unresolved. In germline, CDR1 is LNHNV, CDR2 YYDKDF (reference sequence). The CDR3 loop spans 14 amino acids. V was clipped by 3 bases and J by 7 bases, with 15 bases between them. CDR3 DNA sequence: TGTGCCACCAGCAGCGAGGCCCCCCGATTGACCCAGTACTTC. Protein sequence: CATSSEAPRLTQYF.

This clonotype was seen at least ten times. The V call is TRBV6-1, the J call TRBJ1-5; no reliable D call. Germline loops: CDR1 MNHNS, CDR2 SASEGT. V was clipped by 4 bases and J by 3 bases, with 4 bases between them. The CDR3 length is 12 residues. CDR3 sequence reads: CASSGDNQPQHF. The CDR3 coding sequence is TGTGCCAGCAGTGGGGACAATCAGCCCCAGCATTTT.

This clonotype has a count of ten or more. The chain carries TRBV5-1 and TRBJ1-2; 8 bases are a match to TRBD1. Germline loops: CDR1 SGHRS, CDR2 YFSETQ. The CDR3 runs 15 residues. J was trimmed by 6 bases and V by 0 bases; bases with no gene match: 7. CDR3 sequence reads: CASSLDQGARDGYTF. The CDR3 nucleotides read TGCGCCAGCAGCTTGGATCAGGGGGCGCGAGATGGCTACACCTTC.

This clonotype was found many times. The chain employs TRBV6-1 and TRBJ2-7; D gene ambiguous. This CDR3 comprises 14 residues. With 3 bases removed from V and 2 bases from J, the gap between germline ends came to 11 bases. Germline assignment: CDR1 MNHNS and CDR2 SASEGT. DNA of the CDR3: TGTGCCAGCAGTGATCTGCTCGTTCCCTACGAGCAGTACTTC. Translating gives CASSDLLVPYEQYF.

This clonotype was seen repeatedly, ten times or more. The V gene is TRBV7-9, the J gene TRBJ2-7; D may be TRBD2 (5 bases). CDR1 is SEHNR, CDR2 FQNEAQ, per germline (reference sequence). V shed 5 bases and J shed 1 base, with 15 bases lying between them. The CDR3 sequence is 15 residues long. In DNA, the CDR3 is TGTGCCAGCAGCGTCGGAGGAGGCTATTCCTACGAGCAGTACTTC. It translates to CASSVGGGYSYEQYF.

The sample holds many counts of this clonotype. V gene TRBV12-3 or TRBV12-4 combines with J gene TRBJ2-5; TRBD1 agrees at 8 bases. The V and J ends lost 6 bases and 1 base, in that order; junction bases with no gene match: 10. The CDR3 spans 16 residues. The CDR3 loop is CASSLGPGGIQETQYF. Written as DNA, the CDR3 is TGTGCCAGCAGCCTGGGACCAGGGGGCATCCAAGAGACCCAGTACTTC.